This T cell receptor beta chain is drawn from a study of T cell responses to AZD1222 COVID-19 vaccine. The ends lost 2 bases at V and 8 bases at J; junction bases unmatched: 7. The CDR3 length is 14 residues. The germline CDR1 and CDR2 sequences are LGHDT and YNNKEL (reference sequence). Study findings and constraints: Spike-specific TCRs gained breadth and depth after people received two AZD1222 doses. Dominant at 160-218 and 743-854, vaccine-associated CD4 TCRs also spanned spike. Among the donors, most were white British and more were female, and clonal diversity was possibly underestimated.

Profiling relied on immunoSEQ multiplex PCR, and the TCRdb table lists in-frame clones only, not all of them. The table has 150,000 to 180,000 clones, under 95% seen once. A word on this clone: The antigen remains undetermined.

The rearrangement joins TRBV3-1 (or the pseudogene TRBV3-2) to TRBJ1-2, with TRBD1 matching 8 bases. The sample consisted of peripheral blood, taken on day 0 of AZD1222 vaccination. This sequence originates from an adult in good health. For the CDR3, the DNA is TGTGCCAGCAGCCAACAGGGGGCCCTGGGAGGCTACACCTTC. Translation gives CASSQQGALGGYTF.